This TCR beta chain was captured in a study of OX40 agonist ivuxolimab in advanced cancers. Findings and caveats of the study: Which antigen the expanded peripheral T cells recognized is unknown.

Patients with autoimmune history or systemic immunosuppression were excluded. On this clone: Its target is unknown.

This CDR3 spans 13 amino acids. V lost 1 base to trimming and J lost 8 bases, with 9 bases between them. Germline lookup yields CDR1 SGHAT and CDR2 FQNNGV. The protocol was immunoSEQ multiplex PCR, while the TCRdb copy is restricted to in-frame clones and leaves out a portion. Of 45,000 to 65,000 clones in the sample, 80% to 90% were seen once. The chain recombines TRBV11-2 with TRBJ1-5, with D perhaps TRBD1 (5 bases). The receptor's source is an adult with an advanced solid tumor such as melanoma, head and neck, liver or kidney cancer. The specimen comprised CD4+ or CD8+ T cells sorted from blood, sampled in a trial of the OX40 agonist ivuxolimab. DNA for the CDR3: TGTGCCAGCAGCTTAGGGGGCTTGGAGCCCCAGCATTTT. It translates to CASSLGGLEPQHF. The full variable domain, in which reference TRBV11-2 and TRBJ1-5 provide the parts outside the CDR3, is EAGVAQSPRYKIIEKRQSVAFWCNPISGHATLYWYQQILGQGPKLLIQFQNNGVVDDSQLPKDRFSAERLKGVDSTLKIQPAKLEDSAVYLCASSLGGLEPQHFGDGTRLSIL.